This TCR beta chain was observed in a study of STAT5B mutations in CD4+ large granular lymphocyte leukemia (dated by TCRdb to the early 2020s). Context from the whole study: Among healthy controls, the CDR3 'QG' motif was associated with a particular HLA allele. The study compared the TCRbeta repertoires of patients with CD4+ T-cell large granular lymphocyte leukemia against those of healthy blood donors. Flow cytometry on FACSCanto II or FACSVerse showed that the purified fractions were more than 95% pure among lymphocytes.

Healthy controls were roughly 40 blood donors whose buffy coats came from the Finnish Red Cross blood service. All TCR-sequenced material derived from peripheral blood: patient blood samples and healthy donor buffy coats. Ficoll-Hypaque gradient centrifugation was used to isolate peripheral blood mononuclear cells. For the healthy controls, CD4+ cells were obtained from buffy coats by magnetic purification. The Gentra Puregene Cell and Tissue kit was used for genomic DNA extraction, and quantification was performed on a Qubit 2.0 fluorometer. The immunoSEQ assay at survey resolution was applied to genomic DNA for sequencing of TCRbeta rearrangements. Turning to the authors' computational methods: In the TCR sequencing data, the smallest productive clonotype frequency that could be detected was 2.59 x 10-5. Analyses included only productive TCRbeta rearrangements, meaning complete and in-frame sequences. Simpson clonality, calculated in the immunoSEQ Analyzer version 3.0, was used as the measure of sample clonality. Clones were grouped by frequency into very rare, small, medium, large (1-20%) or hyperexpanded (>20%) categories. Generation probabilities were estimated with OLGA 1.2.3, V-gene circos plots were generated with VDJtools, specificities were searched for in VDJdb, and CDR3 motifs were identified with GLIPH. As stored in TCRdb, this immuneACCESS dataset retains in-frame rearrangements with V and J assigned. A fraction of the clones does not appear; measured against another copy, unresolved V genes explain less than half of the discrepancy, and the remainder lacks a known reason. Clone size and the V and J calls come from that table; the DNA yielded D and trimming. This sample is represented by 25,000 to 35,000 clones; approximately 91% of them were singletons. The ten top clones hold about 0.42% of the sample.

Via the germline V gene, CDR1 is ENHRY and CDR2 SYGVKD. CDR3 length: 15 amino acids, cysteine to phenylalanine. Of the read, only the CDR3 DNA is kept; its 45 bases are in frame from base 1. V and J lose 9 bases and 1 base, and a span of 13 bases separates them. General conclusions and limits of the study: The data were not HLA-matched, and the higher clonality in CD4+ T-LGLL than in CD8+ T-LGLL could be due to the relatively small sample size. The main leukemic clonotypes were found to be private to each patient, although around 25% of the main leukemic clonotypes were detected at low frequency in the non-leukemic repertoires of other patients. Compared with healthy CD4+ repertoires, CD4-sorted patient repertoires appeared more clonal, and this difference remained even after the putative leukemic clones were removed. TRBV06-family usage was enriched among the top patient clones (8/27) compared with healthy controls (2/35).

As to this clone: Its antigen is not yet known. Nothing much larger sits one base from this clone, and base qualities are not available.

The sequenced material came from CD4+ T cells from blood buffy coats. The chain is encoded by TRBV10-3 joined to TRBJ2-6; TRBD1 is a possible D gene, resting on 5 matching bases. The sequence derives from a human donor in good health. The nucleotide sequence is given as TGTGCCATTCAGGGTATCTGGTCTGGGGCCAACGTCCTGACTTTC. Its protein product is CAIQGIWSGANVLTF.